This record looks at one TCR beta chain sequence and its context. The data were taken from a study of blood T cell repertoires in COVID-19. Overall study: T cells, B-cell-depleted T cells, or PBMCs supplied cDNA or gDNA.

Cohorts were determined from participant-reported clinical history. The authors' processing: Nucleated cell number was recorded as an estimate derived from reference gene primer amplification. The table came from immunoSEQ multiplex PCR; TCRdb's copy has only in-frame clones and leaves some out. From that table come the V and J calls and clone size; the DNA was used to work out D and trimming. This sample has around 450,000 clones; 87% occur once, and the top ten carry about 0.7%. Germline lookup yields CDR1 LNHDA and CDR2 SQIVND (reference sequence). After removal of 8 bases from V and 5 bases from J, the junction contained 7 bases not matched to a gene. This CDR3 spans 14 amino acids.

The gene calls are TRBV19 and TRBJ1-2, with TRBD1 matching over 11 bases. This receptor was taken from a woman aged 18-29 years who had recovered from COVID-19. The specimen sequenced was PBMCs or T cells enriched from blood (not recorded which). The CDR3 loop is CASGRDRGEYGYTF. The CDR3 bases are TGTGCCAGTGGTCGGGACAGGGGGGAGTATGGCTACACCTTC.